This is a list of T cell receptor beta chains from one sample in a study of cytomegalovirus exposure and HLA in healthy donors. The table came from immunoSEQ multiplex PCR; TCRdb's copy has only in-frame clones and leaves some out. The sample lists 150,000 to 200,000 clones, roughly 68% occurring once. Specimen: PBMCs. The source is a man aged 25 to 45 in good health and CMV-seropositive. Both conserved end residues are part of each CDR3. D genes are given only for firm matches. Rows give clone size only sometimes, using once, few, many, or a class for an expanded clone.

few	TRBJ2-5	TRBV19	TRBD2	CASADLGGETQYF	TGTGCCAGTGCTGACTTGGGGGGGGAGACCCAGTACTTC
NA	TRBJ2-3	TRBV28	NA	CASSFREFAQYF	TGTGCCAGCAGTTTCAGGGAATTCGCGCAGTATTTT
once	TRBJ1-4	TRBV30	NA	CAWTNGGSEKLFF	TGTGCCTGGACGAATGGCGGGAGCGAAAAACTGTTTTTT
NA	TRBJ2-4	TRBV28	NA	CASTSRDIQYF	TGTGCCAGCACCAGCAGGGACATTCAGTACTTC
NA	TRBJ1-1	TRBV18	NA	CASSPPQIMNTEAFF	TGTGCCAGCTCACCACCTCAGATCATGAACACTGAAGCTTTCTTT
few	TRBJ2-5	TRBV5-1	TRBD2	CASTASGREGETQYF	TGCGCCAGCACCGCTAGCGGGAGAGAGGGGGAGACCCAGTACTTC
NA	TRBJ2-1	TRBV7-6	TRBD2	CASSLYPPGLAGINEPFF	TGTGCCAGCAGCTTATACCCTCCGGGACTAGCGGGTATCAATGAGCCGTTCTTC
NA	TRBJ2-1	TRBV7-6	NA	CASSQYDTYNEQFF	TGTGCCAGCAGTCAATACGACACCTACAATGAGCAGTTCTTC
once	TRBJ1-4	TRBV7-6	NA	CASSHRQHEKLFF	TGTGCCAGCAGCCACCGACAGCATGAAAAACTGTTTTTT
once	TRBJ2-3	TRBV5-1	TRBD2	CATMSGSSTDTQYF	TGCGCCACTATGAGCGGGAGTAGCACAGATACGCAGTATTTT
few	TRBJ2-2	TRBV27	TRBD1	CASSSTGTGAVTGELFF	TGTGCCAGCAGTTCCACCGGGACAGGGGCGGTCACCGGGGAGCTGTTTTTT
NA	TRBJ2-7	TRBV5-1	TRBD1	CASSWTGTYEQYF	TGCGCCAGCAGTTGGACAGGGACCTACGAGCAGTACTTC
NA	TRBJ2-7	TRBV14	NA	CASSQDVVRDHEQYF	TGTGCCAGCAGCCAAGATGTTGTGCGGGACCACGAGCAGTACTTC
NA	TRBJ2-7	TRBV4-1	TRBD2	CASSQVTSGSYEQYF	TGCGCCAGCAGCCAAGTCACTAGCGGGAGCTACGAGCAGTACTTC
NA	TRBJ2-3	TRBV6-4	NA	CASSAGLSTDTQYF	TGTGCCAGCAGTGCGGGATTGAGCACAGATACGCAGTATTTT
NA	TRBJ1-5	TRBV21-1	NA	CASSKAGGWDEDSNQPQHF	TGTGCCAGCAGCAAAGCCGGGGGGTGGGACGAAGATAGCAATCAGCCCCAGCATTTT
NA	TRBJ1-3	TRBV4-2	NA	CASSLKQGRVGNTIYF	TGTGCCAGCAGCCTTAAACAGGGACGGGTGGGAAACACCATATATTTT
once	TRBJ1-2	TRBV28	NA	CASSSSLIPLDGYTF	TGTGCCAGCAGTTCGTCACTTATACCTTTGGATGGCTACACCTTC
NA	TRBJ2-7	TRBV7-6	TRBD1	CASSPEAAGTGTMEQYF	TGTGCCAGCAGCCCAGAGGCCGCCGGGACAGGAACGATGGAGCAGTACTTC
NA	TRBJ2-1	TRBV5-6	TRBD2	CASSPLGLAIDEQFF	TGTGCCAGCAGCCCGCTGGGACTAGCTATCGATGAGCAGTTCTTC
NA	TRBJ2-2	TRBV5-1	NA	CASSLVPYTTGELFF	TGCGCCAGCAGCTTGGTTCCCTATACCACCGGGGAGCTGTTTTTT
NA	TRBJ2-4	TRBV5-1	NA	CASSLGQVQNIQYF	TGCGCCAGCAGCTTGGGACAGGTCCAAAACATTCAGTACTTC
NA	TRBJ1-5	TRBV6-5	TRBD1	CASKTGGQPQHF	TGTGCCAGCAAGACAGGGGGCCAGCCCCAGCATTTT
few	TRBJ2-1	TRBV7-3	TRBD2	CASSYLGLAGAMQFF	TGTGCCAGCAGCTACCTTGGACTAGCGGGAGCGATGCAGTTCTTC
few	TRBJ2-7	TRBV30	NA	CAWTGSYEQYF	TGTGCCTGGACCGGCTCCTACGAGCAGTACTTC
NA	TRBJ2-2	TRBV25-1	NA	CASSKRDTGELFF	TGTGCCAGCAGTAAGCGGGACACCGGGGAGCTGTTTTTT
once	TRBJ2-1	TRBV30	TRBD2	CAWKGSGRGTEQFF	TGTGCCTGGAAGGGTAGCGGGAGAGGAACTGAGCAGTTCTTC
few	TRBJ2-7	TRBV6-1	TRBD1	CATRDRGRDEQYF	TGTGCCACCCGGGACAGGGGGCGCGACGAGCAGTACTTC
NA	TRBJ2-1	TRBV29-1	TRBD2	CSVGGLAGKSKNGQFF	TGCAGCGTGGGGGGACTAGCGGGAAAATCAAAGAATGGGCAGTTCTTC
NA	TRBJ2-1	TRBV19	NA	CASSISVSSYNEQFF	TGTGCCAGTAGTATTTCGGTTAGCTCCTACAATGAGCAGTTCTTC
NA	TRBJ1-2	TRBV10-3	NA	CAISEGEGRGYTF	TGTGCCATCAGTGAGGGGGAGGGCCGTGGCTACACCTTC
NA	TRBJ2-3	TRBV30	TRBD2	CAWSVPLAGGADTQYF	TGTGCCTGGAGTGTACCACTAGCGGGAGGGGCAGATACGCAGTATTTT
few	TRBJ2-5	TRBV6-1	TRBD1	CASSGTGGSTQYF	TGTGCCAGCAGTGGGACAGGGGGGTCGACCCAGTACTTC